The 27 T cell receptor beta chains below were found in one sample sequenced in a study of tumor-infiltrating lymphocytes in localized non-small cell lung cancer. The data were produced by immunoSEQ multiplex PCR, yet TCRdb's version contains in-frame clones alone and is incomplete. This table has about 7,100 clones, around 73% appearing once. Material for sequencing was lung tumor tissue. The receptors come from a human donor with non-small cell lung cancer.

V usage is TRBV5-6 and J usage is TRBJ2-7; D might be TRBD1 or TRBD2, each matching 5 bases. The CDR3 extends over 13 amino acids. Germline loops: CDR1 SGHDT, CDR2 YYEEEE. V lost 4 bases, J lost 2 bases, and 10 bases lay in between. The CDR3: CASSRDGPYEQYF. The DNA of the CDR3 is TGTGCCAGCAGCCGGGACGGTCCCTACGAGCAGTACTTC.

The rearrangement joins TRBV4-2 to TRBJ1-4, with 7 bases lining up with TRBD1. The CDR3 is 20 amino acids. Germline V gene data show CDR1 as LGHNA and CDR2 as YNFKEQ. The ends lost 0 bases at V and 0 bases at J; junction bases unmatched: 13. This CDR3 is CASSQDRAGGRVATNEKLFF. The CDR3 nucleotides read TGTGCCAGCAGCCAAGATCGGGCAGGGGGACGAGTTGCAACTAATGAAAAACTGTTTTTT.

The genes are TRBV6-5 and TRBJ1-1, with TRBD1 matching over 8 bases. The CDR3 runs 14 residues. Germline V gives CDR1 MNHEY, CDR2 SVGAGI. The V segment lost 6 bases and the J segment 1 base; nucleotides outside the gene matches: 4. CDR3 in amino acids: CASRSGGQNTEAFF. The CDR3 DNA sequence: TGTGCCAGCAGATCAGGGGGCCAGAACACTGAAGCTTTCTTT.

The chain couples TRBV10-1 to TRBJ2-7, with D unresolved. The CDR3 consists of 14 residues. Per the germline V gene, CDR1 is WNHNN and CDR2 is SYGVQD (reference sequence). Trimming took off 3 bases at V and 2 bases at J, with 11 bases between the two ends. The CDR3 DNA reads TGCGCCAGCAGTGATCCGGACGGTGCCTACGAGCAGTACTTC. Its translation is CASSDPDGAYEQYF.

This CDR3 is CASSEALRWRTGASTGELFF. CDR3 in DNA: TGTGCCAGCAGTGAAGCCCTCAGATGGAGGACAGGGGCTTCCACCGGGGAGCTGTTTTTT. The rearrangement links TRBV2 to TRBJ2-2; 9 bases line up with TRBD1. Looked up from germline, CDR1 is SNHLY and CDR2 is FYNNEI. J was trimmed by 4 bases and V by 0 bases; bases with no gene match: 15. CDR3 length: 20 residues.

This clone occurred once. V and J are TRBV27 and TRBJ2-2; weak D call: TRBD1 (5 bases). V lost 6 bases, J lost 0 bases, and 11 bases lay in between. The CDR3 loop spans 15 amino acids. CDR1 and CDR2 from the germline V gene are MNHEY and SMNVEV (reference sequence). CDR3 DNA sequence: TGTGCCAGCAGGGCAGGGAACGCGAACACCGGGGAGCTGTTTTTT. Translating it yields CASRAGNANTGELFF.

This clone is deemed medium-sized (0.01 to 0.1%). The identical CDR3 is also encoded by other nucleotide sequences in the sample. The rearrangement links TRBV28 to TRBJ2-1; 11 nucleotides agree with TRBD2. The CDR3 is 15 residues long. The V gene's germline CDR1 is MDHEN and CDR2 SYDVKM. The J segment lost 4 bases and the V segment lost 3 bases, leaving 2 bases of the junction unmatched. Here the CDR3 reads CASSFIAGGYNEQFF. The CDR3 DNA reads TGTGCCAGCAGTTTTATAGCGGGAGGGTACAATGAGCAGTTCTTC.

This rearrangement joins TRBV19 to TRBJ2-7; D remains ambiguous. This CDR3 region has 12 residues. V was trimmed by 4 bases and J by 2 bases, leaving 6 bases between them. Germline V lookup: CDR1 LNHDA, CDR2 SQIVND (reference sequence). CDR3 residues: CASSSGTYEQYF. DNA for the CDR3: TGTGCCAGTAGTAGCGGAACCTACGAGCAGTACTTC.

This CDR3 reads CASSLGGPYEQYF. The CDR3 DNA reads TGCGCCAGCAGCTTGGGGGGGCCCTACGAGCAGTACTTC. The chain links TRBV5-1 to TRBJ2-7, with a possible D match to TRBD1 (6 bases). Trimming removed 0 bases at V and 2 bases at J, with 6 bases between. Germline assignment: CDR1 SGHRS and CDR2 YFSETQ. The CDR3 spans 13 residues.

The rearrangement links TRBV4-1 to TRBJ2-7, with TRBD2 as a possible D gene (6 bases). In germline, CDR1 is MGHRA, CDR2 YSYEKL. This CDR3 is built from 15 residues. V gave up 2 bases and J gave up 7 bases, with 18 bases separating them. The chain's CDR3 is CASSQTGTGALEQYF. The DNA for the CDR3 is TGCGCCAGCAGCCAAACCGGGACTGGGGCTTTAGAGCAGTACTTC.

This clone was seen more than once but under ten times. The V and J genes are TRBV10-3 and TRBJ2-5, with 13 nucleotides matching TRBD2. The CDR3 loop spans 15 amino acids. Germline values: CDR1 ENHRY, CDR2 SYGVKD. Losses at the gene ends were 11 bases for V and 5 bases for J; bases not matched to a gene: 11. CDR3 residues: CAASKLAGGVETQYF. The CDR3 coding sequence is TGTGCCGCCTCAAAACTAGCGGGAGGGGTGGAGACCCAGTACTTC.

This chain links TRBV7-9 with TRBJ2-2; unclear D gene. The CDR3 extends over 11 amino acids. Germline assignment: CDR1 SEHNR and CDR2 FQNEAQ (reference sequence). V lost 8 bases to trimming and J lost 2 bases, with 3 bases between them. In nucleotides, the CDR3 is TGTGCCAGCGGCAACACCGGGGAGCTGTTTTTT. Amino acid sequence: CASGNTGELFF. Combining the CDR3 with reference TRBV7-9 and TRBJ2-2 gives the whole variable domain DTGVSQNPRHKITKRGQNVTFRCDPISEHNRLYWYRQTLGQGPEFLTYFQNEAQLEKSRLLSDRFSAERPKGSFSTLEIQRTEQGDSAMYLCASGNTGELFFGEGSRLTVL.

The V and J genes are TRBV10-3 and TRBJ1-1, with 9 bases aligning to TRBD1. The CDR3 has 13 amino acids. Germline CDR1 ENHRY, CDR2 SYGVKD. V dropped 6 bases and J dropped 12; count of bases not matched to a gene: 11. As DNA, the CDR3 is TGTGCCATCAGGGACCGGGACAGGGAAGTAACTTTCTTT. Protein product: CAIRDRDREVTFF.

The V call is TRBV7-8, the J call TRBJ1-3, with D possibly matching TRBD1 (5 bases). V dropped 5 bases and J dropped 0 bases, with 20 bases sitting between them. CDR1 is SGHVS and CDR2 is FQNEAQ in the germline V gene. The CDR3 contains 18 residues. CDR3 loop: CASSQGPRRDTSGNTIYF. CDR3 nucleotides: TGTGCCAGCAGCCAGGGACCCCGGAGAGACACCTCTGGAAACACCATATATTTT.

This clone appeared once. The rearrangement joins TRBV11-2 to TRBJ2-1; D gene uncertain. Germline V CDR1 and CDR2: SGHAT, FQNNGV. V lost 2 bases and J 6 bases, leaving 14 bases between the germline ends. The CDR3 consists of 15 residues. In DNA form, the CDR3 reads TGTGCCAGCAGCTTAAGCCTCCCGGTTTCCAATGAGCAGTTCTTC. Protein: CASSLSLPVSNEQFF.

This clone has only a few counts. The rearrangement uses TRBV5-4 and TRBJ2-1; the match to TRBD2 covers 14 bases. The germline V gene encodes CDR1 SGHNT and CDR2 YYREEE (reference sequence). The CDR3 runs 16 residues. V was clipped by 3 bases and J by 8 bases; unmatched bases: 7. CDR3 DNA: TGTGCCAGCAGCTCGCCCGGACTAGCGGGAGGTGATGAGCAGTTCTTC. Translating it yields CASSSPGLAGGDEQFF.

The V and J genes are TRBV27 and TRBJ1-5; 10 bases fit TRBD1. The CDR3 loop spans 14 amino acids. Trimming removed 6 bases from V and 4 bases from J; junction bases left unmatched: 3. Germline V gives CDR1 MNHEY, CDR2 SMNVEV (reference sequence). CDR3 nucleotide sequence: TGTGCCAGCAGCAGGGGACAGGGGAATCAGCCCCAGCATTTT. As protein: CASSRGQGNQPQHF.

As to this clone: Sequence at one end of the junction differs from germline and may be a read error. The genes are TRBV7-7 and TRBJ2-5; 7 nucleotides match TRBD2. The CDR3 totals 14 residues. In germline, CDR1 is SSHAT, CDR2 FNYEAQ (reference sequence). CDR3: CASSLGTTIETQYF. CDR3 nucleotide sequence: TGTGCTAGCAGCTTAGGGACTACCATAGAGACCCAGTACTTC.

The chain couples TRBV7-3 to TRBJ1-4; 10 bases line up with TRBD1. V lost 5 bases and J lost 5; bases outside the gene matches: 8. CDR3 length equals 16 residues. Germline CDR1 is SGHTA and CDR2 is FQGTGA. The CDR3 nucleotides are TGTGCCAGCAGCCCCGGGGACAGGGGTCCGAATGAAAAACTGTTTTTT. Translated: CASSPGDRGPNEKLFF.

This clone was picked up a small number of times. Other nucleotide sequences in the sample specify the same CDR3. This chain uses TRBV29-1 with TRBJ1-2; TRBD1 matches 7 bases. Germline lookup yields CDR1 SQVTM and CDR2 ANQGSEA. Germline trimming cut 4 bases from V and 4 bases from J; bases unmatched to any gene: 3. CDR3 length: 12 amino acids. CDR3: CSVGGDSYGYTF. The CDR3, as DNA: TGCAGCGTTGGGGGGGACAGCTATGGCTACACCTTC.

The chain carries TRBV23-1 and TRBJ2-2; 8 bases fit TRBD2. TRBV23-1 is reported as an ORF; its role is uncertain. The V and J ends lost 10 bases and 5 bases, in that order; junction bases with no gene match: 12. The CDR3 length is 15 residues. In DNA, the CDR3 is TGCGCCACCCTCGGGAGGGGGGTTCGGACCGGGGAGCTGTTTTTT. Protein sequence: CATLGRGVRTGELFF.

The chain is built from TRBV10-3 and TRBJ2-1; TRBD2 matches 8 bases. The CDR3 has 13 residues. V trimming: 3 bases; J trimming: 10 bases; junction bases outside the gene matches: 5. Germline CDR1 reads ENHRY; CDR2 reads SYGVKD. The CDR3 region has the DNA TGTGCCATCAGTGAAGGCGGGAGGAGGGAGCAGTTCTTC. Protein product: CAISEGGRREQFF.

This clone has only a few counts. The chain links TRBV6-6 to TRBJ1-2, with TRBD1 as a possible D gene (6 bases). This CDR3 region has 13 residues. In germline, CDR1 is MNHNY, CDR2 SVGAGI (reference sequence). V was trimmed by 5 bases and J by 4 bases, leaving 11 bases between them. CDR3 amino acids: CASSETGLYGYTF. In DNA, the CDR3 is TGTGCCAGCAGTGAGACAGGTCTCTATGGCTACACCTTC.

The rearrangement links TRBV5-5 to TRBJ1-5, with a possible D match to TRBD1 (5 bases). Germline CDR1 reads SGHKS; CDR2 reads YYEKEE (reference sequence). Trimming shortened V by 1 base and J by 5 bases, and 7 bases separated the two germline ends. There are 13 residues in the CDR3. Here the CDR3 reads CASSLQGDQPQHF. The CDR3 nucleotides read TGTGCCAGCAGCTTGCAGGGCGATCAGCCCCAGCATTTT.

This clone was recorded a few times. The chain recombines TRBV18 with TRBJ1-2, with 7 bases lining up with TRBD1. The V and J ends lost 4 bases and 6 bases, in that order; junction bases with no gene match: 8. CDR3 size: 14 residues. CDR1 KGHSH and CDR2 LQKENI come from the germline V gene. The CDR3 DNA reads as TGTGCCAGCTCACTGGGAGCAGGGGGAAATGGCTACACCTTC. Protein sequence: CASSLGAGGNGYTF.

CDR3 in amino acids: CASSFSDYGYTF. In DNA form, the CDR3 reads TGTGCCAGCAGTTTTTCAGACTATGGCTACACCTTC. J is TRBJ1-2 and V is TRBV28; the D is unclear. Trimming pared 3 bases from V and 3 bases from J, leaving 5 bases between. Germline V gene data show CDR1 as MDHEN and CDR2 as SYDVKM. The CDR3 is 12 amino acids.

The V call is TRBV11-2, the J call TRBJ2-5; 8 positions agree with TRBD1. CDR1 is SGHAT, CDR2 FQNNGV, per germline. The CDR3 is 15 residues long. V dropped 6 bases and J dropped 1; count of bases not matched to a gene: 7. The CDR3 DNA is TGTGCCAGCAGTCCCCAGGGGGCATTCCAAGAGACCCAGTACTTC. This codes for CASSPQGAFQETQYF.